This TCR beta chain was profiled in a study of shared clonotypes between healthy human individuals. The authors split each subset's genomic DNA evenly across several immunoSEQ plates. The repertoire was sequenced with immunoSEQ multiplex PCR; TCRdb's copy has only in-frame clones and lacks some. This sample has about 1.5 million clones, with 95% to 99% found just once. Per germline, CDR1 KGHSH and CDR2 LQKENI. Between the trimmed V and J ends, which lost 1 base and 2 bases, there was a span of 6 bases. The CDR3 has 13 residues. Sequenced sample: naive CD4+ T cells sorted from blood. As to subset: CD45RA+ positively selected. This receptor was obtained from a young man in good health. This chain joins TRBV18 and TRBJ2-7, with D unclear. Here the CDR3 DNA reads TGTGCCAGCTCACCACAGAAAACCTACGAGCAGTACTTC. It codes for CASSPQKTYEQYF.